Here is one TCR beta chain with its context. Its antigen is not known. Germline CDR1 SGHDT, CDR2 YYEEEE. This CDR3 has 14 residues. Trimming removed 4 bases at V and 2 bases at J, with 11 bases between. Reverse transcription of all isolated RNA meant that expressed TCRB transcripts were sequenced. TCRdb's copy holds only in-frame clones and misses some; the assay was immunoSEQ multiplex PCR. Of under 450,000 clones in the sample, about 15% were seen once. The data were obtained in a study of beta chain features in type 1 diabetes. Study-level background: Patients did not differ from healthy donors in age, gender or cell yield.

Regarding the study as a whole: Type 1 diabetes patients had fewer VDJ junction insertions and more deletions.

Material: naive CD4+ T cells from blood. This sequence joins TRBV5-6 and TRBJ2-3, with a weak D call TRBD2 (5 bases). This TCR derives from a man aged 25 to 40 in good health. The CDR3 region has the DNA TGTGCCAGCAGCCCAAGAGGACTCACAGATACGCAGTATTTT. It encodes CASSPRGLTDTQYF.